The 24 T cell receptor beta chains given below trace back to one sample, sequenced in a study of cytomegalovirus exposure and HLA in healthy donors. 13 Jbeta primers and 60 Vbeta primers were used for the PCR. Here immunoSEQ multiplex PCR was the method, and the copy in TCRdb shows in-frame clones only, minus some. The sample lists about 160,000 clones; roughly 77% were seen once. The sequenced material came from PBMCs. The receptors were gathered from a man aged 50-60 years in good health and CMV-seropositive.

The chain uses TRBV7-3 and TRBJ2-3; 9 bases are a match to TRBD2. Germline CDR1 is SGHTA and CDR2 is FQGTGA. Trimming took 1 base from V and 2 from J; bases not matched to a gene: 1. CDR3 length: 15 residues. CDR3: CASSLIAGVTDTQYF. The CDR3 coding sequence is TGTGCCAGCAGCTTAATAGCGGGGGTCACAGATACGCAGTATTTT.

The chain recombines TRBV19 with TRBJ1-3, with 8 positions matching TRBD1. Losses at the gene ends were 5 bases for V and 2 bases for J; bases not matched to a gene: 17. CDR1 and CDR2 (germline): LNHDA, SQIVND (reference sequence). The CDR3 runs 19 residues. DNA of the CDR3: TGTGCCAGTAGTCCGCCACCCCATCCGGGACAGGAGACTGGAAACACCATATATTTT. Translating gives CASSPPPHPGQETGNTIYF.

The chain couples TRBV7-2 to TRBJ2-7; D might be TRBD1 (6 bases). The CDR3 extends over 15 amino acids. Trimming removed 1 base at V and 0 bases at J, with 10 bases between. Germline V lookup: CDR1 SGHTA, CDR2 FQGNSA. CDR3 sequence: CASSLDRANSYEQYF. The CDR3, as DNA: TGTGCCAGCAGCTTAGACAGGGCCAACTCCTACGAGCAGTACTTC.

The rearrangement uses TRBV4-3 and TRBJ1-6; possibly TRBD1 for D (5 bases). The V and J ends lost 0 bases and 7 bases respectively, with 16 bases between them. The CDR3 length is 17 residues. Looked up from germline, CDR1 is LGHNA and CDR2 is YSLEER. CDR3 loop: CASSQETNRGGNSPLHF. The DNA of the CDR3 is TGCGCCAGCAGCCAAGAAACTAATAGGGGAGGCAATTCACCCCTCCACTTT.

This sequence joins TRBV19 and TRBJ2-2; D ambiguous. Per the germline V gene, CDR1 is LNHDA and CDR2 is SQIVND (reference sequence). The germline V and J ends were trimmed by 7 bases and 1 base, with 10 bases remaining between them. The length of the CDR3 is 14 residues. CDR3 nucleotides: TGTGCCAGTATACAACAGTTGAACACCGGGGAGCTGTTTTTT. Amino acid sequence: CASIQQLNTGELFF.

The chain links TRBV10-1 to TRBJ2-7; D might be TRBD1 (6 bases). This CDR3 contains 14 residues. V lost 6 bases, J lost 4 bases, and 16 bases lay in between. The V gene's germline CDR1 is WNHNN and CDR2 SYGVQD (reference sequence). The CDR3 here is CASSPSGTLYEQYF. The CDR3 nucleotides are TGCGCCAGCAGCCCCTCCGGGACACTTTACGAGCAGTACTTC.

The chain has TRBV7-9 and TRBJ2-6; weak D call: TRBD2 (5 bases). V lost 4 bases, J lost 4 bases, and 17 bases lay in between. Germline CDR1 is SEHNR and CDR2 is FQNEAQ (reference sequence). The CDR3 spans 17 residues. The CDR3 nucleotides are TGTGCCAGCAGCTCGCACCGGGGAAAGGAAGGGGCCAACGTCCTGACTTTC. Residues: CASSSHRGKEGANVLTF.

This chain connects TRBV6-5 to TRBJ1-2; D is possibly TRBD1 (6 bases). The CDR3 loop spans 13 amino acids. Trimming pared 2 bases from V and 5 bases from J, leaving 9 bases between. Germline CDR1 and CDR2: MNHEY and SVGAGI. DNA for the CDR3: TGTGCCAGCAGTTACGGACAGAAGTATGGCTACACCTTC. It encodes CASSYGQKYGYTF.

The chain employs TRBV7-3 and TRBJ2-1; tentatively, D is TRBD1 (6 bases). The germline CDR1 and CDR2 sequences are SGHTA and FQGTGA. V shed 2 bases and J shed 2 bases, with 10 bases lying between them. The CDR3 runs 15 residues. The CDR3, as DNA: TGTGCCAGCAGCTTAGACAGGTCCCCCTACAATGAGCAGTTCTTC. It encodes CASSLDRSPYNEQFF.

This chain links TRBV7-2 with TRBJ2-2, with D possibly being TRBD2 (6 bases). The V end was cut by 1 base, the J end by 1 base, with 10 bases between. CDR1 SGHTA and CDR2 FQGNSA come from the germline V gene. This CDR3 has 16 amino acids. The CDR3 region has the DNA TGTGCCAGCAGCTTAGTGAGGCGGGAGAACACCGGGGAGCTGTTTTTT. Its protein is CASSLVRRENTGELFF.

The chain employs TRBV7-2 and TRBJ2-3; 12 nucleotides match TRBD2. CDR1 SGHTA and CDR2 FQGNSA come from the germline V gene. Trimming cost V 4 bases and J 1 base; bases outside gene matches: 3. The CDR3 length is 16 residues. For the CDR3, the DNA is TGTGCCAGCAGCTCTTGGACTAGCGGGGGCACAGATACGCAGTATTTT. As protein: CASSSWTSGGTDTQYF.

The chain is built from TRBV10-3 and TRBJ2-3, with 9 bases matching TRBD1. CDR3 length: 13 residues. Trimming took 9 bases from V and 3 from J; bases not matched to a gene: 4. Germline-derived CDR1 and CDR2 are ENHRY and SYGVKD. The CDR3 here is CAIQGALTDTQYF. CDR3 coding DNA: TGTGCCATACAGGGGGCGTTGACAGATACGCAGTATTTT.

The genes are TRBV9 and TRBJ2-3, with D possibly being TRBD2 (6 bases). CDR1 is SGDLS, CDR2 YYNGEE, per germline. The germline V and J ends were trimmed by 7 bases and 1 base, with 25 bases remaining between them. This CDR3 has 18 amino acids. The CDR3 loop is CASGEGRFGRLGTDTQYF. DNA for the CDR3: TGTGCCAGCGGCGAGGGGAGGTTCGGCAGGTTGGGCACAGATACGCAGTATTTT. The full variable domain, its missing parts supplied by reference TRBV9 and TRBJ2-3, is DSGVTQTPKHLITATGQRVTLRCSPRSGDLSVYWYQQSLDQGLQFLIQYYNGEERAKGNILERFSAQQFPDLHSELNLSSLELGDSALYFCASGEGRFGRLGTDTQYFGPGTRLTVL.

The rearrangement links TRBV11-2 to TRBJ2-7; TRBD2 matches at 11 bases. This CDR3 comprises 19 residues. Trimming cost V 0 bases and J 0 bases; bases outside gene matches: 10. CDR1 is SGHAT, CDR2 FQNNGV, per germline. CDR3 region: CASSLDPTSGGLFSYEQYF. Written as DNA, the CDR3 is TGTGCCAGCAGCTTAGATCCCACTAGCGGGGGCCTTTTCTCCTACGAGCAGTACTTC.

The chain joins TRBV4-1 to TRBJ1-5, with D maybe TRBD1 (6 bases). Germline values: CDR1 MGHRA, CDR2 YSYEKL. This CDR3 has 16 amino acids. V was shortened by 2 bases and J by 6 bases, with 17 bases between the two germline ends. The CDR3 DNA reads as TGCGCCAGCAGCCAATCATCCAACAACAGGGCTCAGCCCCAGCATTTT. Its protein product is CASSQSSNNRAQPQHF.

The V and J genes are TRBV27 and TRBJ2-5; 9 bases agree with TRBD2. The J call could be wrong; TRBJ2-7 is a better fit for the DNA end. Germline assignment: CDR1 MNHEY and CDR2 SMNVEV (reference sequence). The CDR3 consists of 16 residues. CDR3 sequence: CASSLYPSGAVYEQYF. Here the CDR3 DNA reads TGTGCCAGCAGTCTTTATCCTAGCGGGGCGGTCTACGAGCAGTACTTC.

A single count supports this clone. The chain has TRBV6-6 and TRBJ1-1, with D hard to call. Trimming shortened V by 10 bases and J by 1 base, and 13 bases separated the two germline ends. There are 13 residues in the CDR3. Looked up from germline, CDR1 is MNHNY and CDR2 is SVGAGI (reference sequence). CDR3: CATQEVQNTEAFF. As DNA, the CDR3 is TGTGCCACCCAGGAAGTCCAGAACACTGAAGCTTTCTTT.

The J gene is TRBJ2-3, the V gene TRBV19, with 9 nucleotides matching TRBD2. Germline V lookup: CDR1 LNHDA, CDR2 SQIVND (reference sequence). V was clipped by 5 bases and J by 2 bases; unmatched bases: 8. The CDR3 length is 16 residues. The CDR3 loop reads CASSFLAGTTTDTQYF. Here the CDR3 DNA reads TGTGCCAGTAGTTTCCTAGCGGGGACAACCACAGATACGCAGTATTTT. Full variable domain (rest looked up from reference TRBV19 and TRBJ2-3): DGGITQSPKYLFRKEGQNVTLSCEQNLNHDAMYWYRQDPGQGLRLIYYSQIVNDFQKGDIAEGYSVSREKKESFPLTVTSAQKNPTAFYLCASSFLAGTTTDTQYFGPGTRLTVL.

With respect to this clone: One end of the junction varies from germline; a read error may be responsible. The V and J genes are TRBV7-7 and TRBJ2-5; the match to TRBD2 covers 9 bases. The germline V gene encodes CDR1 SSHAT and CDR2 FNYEAQ (reference sequence). The CDR3 is 14 residues long. CDR3: CASSLGLAGETQYF. The CDR3, as DNA: TGTGCTAGCAGCTTAGGGCTAGCGGGGGAGACCCAGTACTTC.

The CDR3 reads CASSQRSSGTSGNTIYF. CDR3 nucleotide sequence: TGTGCCAGCAGCCAAAGATCCTCCGGGACATCTGGAAACACCATATATTTT. This chain uses TRBV16 with TRBJ1-3; D might be TRBD1 (6 bases). V was clipped by 2 bases and J by 1 base, with 15 bases between them. The CDR3 length is 17 residues. Looked up from germline, CDR1 is KGHSY and CDR2 is FQNENV.

The chain employs TRBV5-1 and TRBJ2-7; TRBD1 matches 7 bases. Germline values: CDR1 SGHRS, CDR2 YFSETQ. The ends lost 0 bases at V and 7 bases at J; junction bases unmatched: 4. The CDR3 runs to 13 residues. The chain's CDR3 is CASSLDRGPEQYF. DNA for the CDR3: TGCGCCAGCAGCTTGGACAGGGGTCCTGAGCAGTACTTC.

The chain carries TRBV9 and TRBJ2-3; possible D gene TRBD2, 5 bases. Germline CDR1 reads SGDLS; CDR2 reads YYNGEE. Trimming removed 3 bases from V and 2 bases from J, with 16 bases in between. This CDR3 spans 16 amino acids. The CDR3 spells CASSELGVALTDTQYF. The CDR3 coding sequence is TGTGCCAGCAGCGAGTTGGGAGTAGCGCTCACAGATACGCAGTATTTT. Combining the CDR3 with reference TRBV9 and TRBJ2-3 gives the whole variable domain DSGVTQTPKHLITATGQRVTLRCSPRSGDLSVYWYQQSLDQGLQFLIQYYNGEERAKGNILERFSAQQFPDLHSELNLSSLELGDSALYFCASSELGVALTDTQYFGPGTRLTVL.

This clone showed up just a few times. The chain is built from TRBV6-5 and TRBJ2-7; D perhaps matches TRBD1 (6 bases). The CDR3 covers 13 residues. In germline, CDR1 is MNHEY, CDR2 SVGAGI. Trimming removed 2 bases at V and 2 bases at J, with 7 bases between. The CDR3 DNA is TGTGCCAGCAGTTACCGGGACACCTACGAGCAGTACTTC. This sequence encodes CASSYRDTYEQYF.

This clone was counted between two and nine times. This chain uses TRBV28 with TRBJ1-4, with D possibly matching TRBD1 (6 bases). There are 14 residues in the CDR3. Trimming cost V 2 bases and J 7 bases, with 11 bases left between them. Germline CDR1 is MDHEN and CDR2 is SYDVKM. As DNA, the CDR3 is TGTGCCAGCAGTTTAAGGGGGTCAGTTGAAAAACTGTTTTTT. It yields the protein CASSLRGSVEKLFF.